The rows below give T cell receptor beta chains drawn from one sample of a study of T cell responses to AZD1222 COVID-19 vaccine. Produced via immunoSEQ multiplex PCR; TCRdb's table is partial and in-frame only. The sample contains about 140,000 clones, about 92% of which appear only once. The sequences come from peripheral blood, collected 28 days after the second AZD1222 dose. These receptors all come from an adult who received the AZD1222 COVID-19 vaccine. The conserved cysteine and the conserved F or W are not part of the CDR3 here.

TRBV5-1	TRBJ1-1	ASSLRDSNTEAF
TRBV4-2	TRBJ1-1	ASSQDRVIGTEAF
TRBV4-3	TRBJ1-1	ASSQEGTGNTEAF
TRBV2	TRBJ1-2	ASRTRLRQEEVGAYGYT
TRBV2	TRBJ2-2	ASSVTGYTGELF
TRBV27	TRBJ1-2	ASSSGQGFGYT
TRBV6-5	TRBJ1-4	ASNKDEKLF
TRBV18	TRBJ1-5	ASSPQGYSNQPQH
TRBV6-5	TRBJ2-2	ASRRDPAVGELF
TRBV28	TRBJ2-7	ASSLYGGLASEQY
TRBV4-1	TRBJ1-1	ASSHRVGEAF
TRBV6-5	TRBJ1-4	ASSYWGGGEKLF
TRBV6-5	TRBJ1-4	ASLGRTNEKLF
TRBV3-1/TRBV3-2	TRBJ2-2	ASSQGSGTKNTGELF
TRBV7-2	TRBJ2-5	ASTLYQETQY